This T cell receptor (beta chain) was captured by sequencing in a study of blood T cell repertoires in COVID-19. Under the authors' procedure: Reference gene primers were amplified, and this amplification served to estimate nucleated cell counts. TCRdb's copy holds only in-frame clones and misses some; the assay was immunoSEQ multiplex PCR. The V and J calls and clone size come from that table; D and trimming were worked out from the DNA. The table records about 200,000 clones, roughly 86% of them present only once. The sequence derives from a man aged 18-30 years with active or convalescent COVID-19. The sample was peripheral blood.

The CDR3 nucleotides are TGTGCCAGCACGAGAGCGGGGGGTACCTACGAGCAGTACTTC. The encoded protein is CASTRAGGTYEQYF. This chain links TRBV6-5 with TRBJ2-7, with TRBD2 matching over 9 bases. The J segment lost 2 bases and the V segment lost 7 bases, leaving 6 bases of the junction unmatched. The CDR3 spans 14 residues. Germline V gives CDR1 MNHEY, CDR2 SVGAGI.